This TCR beta chain is from a study of shared clonotypes between healthy human individuals. Study summary: Two women and a few men aged 18 to 49 served as donors. Findings and caveats of the study: Large depth notwithstanding, sorted-subset sequencing proved incomplete by rarefaction. Limitation of the genetic and exposure-history diversity represented came from the few donors.

Data came from immunoSEQ multiplex PCR; TCRdb stores just in-frame clones and leaves some out. The sample lists about 2,500,000 clones, over 85% occurring once. Germline-derived CDR1 and CDR2 are KGHSH and LQKENI. Trimming shortened V by 3 bases and J by 3 bases, and 15 bases separated the two germline ends. The CDR3 is made up of 16 amino acids. The authors divided CD4+ cells into CD45RA+ naive and CD45RA-negative memory subsets. Note on this clone: What it binds is unknown.

This receptor was identified in a man younger than 35 in good health. Sequences were obtained from naive CD4+ T cells sorted from blood. Subset indicated: CD45RA+ positively selected. This rearrangement joins TRBV18 to TRBJ1-3, with D perhaps TRBD1 (5 bases). CDR3 sequence: CASSPVQVFIGNTIYF. CDR3 in DNA: TGTGCCAGCTCACCCGTACAGGTCTTTATTGGAAACACCATATATTTT.